This TCR beta chain appears in the sequencing data of a study of T cells in Graves' hyperthyroidism and ophthalmopathy. Findings and limits, study-wide: Separation of ophthalmopathy from stable hyperthyroidism was achieved by a 13 V-J model.

It was RNA transcripts that yielded the amplified TCR beta CDR3 regions. During a first-round RT-PCR of the TCR CDR3, the HTBI primer set was used. Each CDR3 protein gets one entry after TCRdb re-called the multiplex PCR reads with MiXCR. The sample carries some 320,000 distinct CDR3 sequences, around 15% recorded once. This clonotype has a count of ten or more. Its target is unknown. Diagnoses were established using clinical symptoms, serum thyroxine and TRAb, thyroid ultrasound and orbital computed tomography. Per the germline V gene, CDR1 is MNHNS and CDR2 is SASEGT. Germline trimming cut 6 bases from V and 5 bases from J; bases unmatched to any gene: 10. CDR3 length equals 15 residues.

This rearrangement joins TRBV6-1 to TRBJ2-5; TRBD1 aligns across 9 bases. The receptor was isolated from a woman aged 40 to 50 with Graves' ophthalmopathy. Specimen: blood. The CDR3 sequence: CASRLHRGRWETQYF. The CDR3 DNA follows: TGTGCCAGCAGACTGCACAGGGGGCGGTGGGAGACCCAGTACTTC.